The clone carrying this TCR beta chain was picked up one time. Its antigen is not known. Some clones are missing from TCRdb's copy, which holds only in-frame ones; the method was immunoSEQ multiplex PCR. This table holds tens of thousands of clones, 60% to 80% found once. This sample is drawn from a study of T cell clones after liver transplantation. At the level of the study: Pre-transplant mixed lymphocyte reactions yielded third-party-reactive TCRbeta sequences as comparators for graft-donor-reactive sequences. Draws occurred before transplant, before withdrawal, and after complete or failed withdrawal. Study results and limitations: The donor-reactive repertoire was only partly measurable in two subjects, lacking donor cells.

After removal of 5 bases from V and 2 bases from J, the junction contained 8 bases not matched to a gene. The germline CDR1 and CDR2 sequences are MGHDK and SYGVNS. The CDR3 contains 16 residues. The receptor comes from a human patient who received a liver transplant. Some T cells may have originated in the graft donor. The rearrangement joins TRBV25-1 to TRBJ2-2; 7 bases map to TRBD1. The input for sequencing was CD4+ T cells from blood, taken at the 22-month timepoint. The CDR3 region is CASSSPGTENTGELFF. The CDR3 bases are TGTGCCAGCAGTTCGCCCGGGACAGAAAACACCGGGGAGCTGTTTTTT.